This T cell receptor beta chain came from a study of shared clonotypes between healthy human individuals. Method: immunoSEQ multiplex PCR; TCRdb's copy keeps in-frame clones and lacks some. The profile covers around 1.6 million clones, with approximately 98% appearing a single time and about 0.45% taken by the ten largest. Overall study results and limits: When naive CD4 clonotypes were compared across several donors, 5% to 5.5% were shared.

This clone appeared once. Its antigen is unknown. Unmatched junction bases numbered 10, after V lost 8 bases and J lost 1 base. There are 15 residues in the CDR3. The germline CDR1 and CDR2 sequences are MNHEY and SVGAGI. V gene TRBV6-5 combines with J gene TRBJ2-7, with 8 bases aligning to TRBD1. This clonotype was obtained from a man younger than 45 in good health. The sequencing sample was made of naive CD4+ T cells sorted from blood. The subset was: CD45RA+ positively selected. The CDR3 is CASGQGSLGSYEQYF. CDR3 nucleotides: TGTGCCAGCGGACAGGGATCGTTGGGGTCCTACGAGCAGTACTTC.